Below are 12 T cell receptor beta chains sequenced from a single sample in a study of blood T cell repertoires in COVID-19. The assay was immunoSEQ multiplex PCR, and TCRdb's table has in-frame clones only and misses some. The data contain about 110,000 clones, over 75% of them singletons. Material for sequencing was peripheral blood. Receptors originate from a human donor in a cohort sampled during active COVID-19.

The chain joins TRBV27 to TRBJ2-7; 9 bases agree with TRBD1. Per the germline V gene, CDR1 is MNHEY and CDR2 is SMNVEV (reference sequence). The CDR3 has 14 residues. V trimming: 1 base; J trimming: 6 bases; junction bases outside the gene matches: 4. CDR3 protein: CASSLYGTGSEQYF. CDR3 bases: TGTGCCAGCAGTTTATATGGGACAGGGAGCGAGCAGTACTTC.

The chain recombines TRBV29-1 with TRBJ1-1; D unclear. The CDR3 loop spans 11 amino acids. Trimming shortened V by 6 bases and J by 7 bases, and 12 bases separated the two germline ends. The germline CDR1 and CDR2 sequences are SQVTM and ANQGSEA. CDR3 loop: CSVHQAGEAFF. The CDR3 bases are TGCAGCGTCCATCAAGCGGGTGAAGCTTTCTTT.

The J gene is TRBJ1-2, the V gene TRBV5-1; D is uncertain. The CDR3 is made up of 13 amino acids. Germline CDR1 reads SGHRS; CDR2 reads YFSETQ. Trimming shortened V by 4 bases and J by 4 bases, and 11 bases separated the two germline ends. The DNA for the CDR3 is TGCGCCAGCAGCCCAGGACTCCTCTATGGCTACACCTTC. This codes for CASSPGLLYGYTF.

This clone was detected only once. The rearrangement joins TRBV5-1 to TRBJ2-1; 8 nucleotides agree with TRBD2. The CDR3 loop spans 15 amino acids. With V trimmed by 5 bases and J by 3 bases, 7 bases remained unmatched. In germline, CDR1 is SGHRS, CDR2 YFSETQ. DNA for the CDR3: TGCGCCAGCAGTACCCCCGGGACTAGCTACAATGAGCAGTTCTTC. The encoded protein is CASSTPGTSYNEQFF.

The genes are TRBV9 and TRBJ2-5; 8 bases are a match to TRBD2. The CDR3 runs to 15 residues. J was trimmed by 2 bases and V by 3 bases; bases with no gene match: 6. The germline gives CDR1 SGDLS, CDR2 YYNGEE. The CDR3 sequence: CASSGLAGLQETQYF. In DNA, the CDR3 is TGTGCCAGCAGCGGGCTAGCGGGCTTACAAGAGACCCAGTACTTC.

CDR3 in amino acids: CASSFGTGVGMNTEAFF. In DNA form, the CDR3 reads TGTGCCAGCAGCTTCGGTACAGGGGTCGGCATGAACACTGAAGCTTTCTTT. This chain uses TRBV7-3 with TRBJ1-1; 7 nucleotides agree with TRBD1. This CDR3 has 17 residues. Germline CDR1 is SGHTA and CDR2 is FQGTGA. With 3 bases clipped from V and 0 bases from J, the junction kept 10 bases outside the gene matches.

This chain uses TRBV6-1 with TRBJ1-1; no definite D call. The CDR3 length is 13 residues. Trimming removed 3 bases from V and 3 bases from J, with 8 bases in between. Germline CDR1 MNHNS, CDR2 SASEGT. The CDR3 nucleotides are TGTGCCAGCAGTGACGGGTGGGACACTGAAGCTTTCTTT. Encoded protein: CASSDGWDTEAFF.

The genes are TRBV19 and TRBJ2-3, with D tentatively TRBD2 (6 bases). This CDR3 region has 15 residues. Trimming took off 5 bases at V and 4 bases at J, with 16 bases between the two ends. The germline CDR1 and CDR2 sequences are LNHDA and SQIVND (reference sequence). The CDR3 nucleotides are TGTGCCAGTAGTGCCGGTAGCGGAAGGGCAGATACGCAGTATTTT. Protein sequence: CASSAGSGRADTQYF.

The chain uses TRBV19 and TRBJ2-1, with 7 bases fitting TRBD1. V was pared by 9 bases and J by 8 bases, with 13 bases of the junction left unmatched. CDR1 LNHDA and CDR2 SQIVND come from the germline V gene (reference sequence). This CDR3 spans 14 amino acids. CDR3 in amino acids: CASKGAGILDEQFF. The CDR3 DNA sequence: TGTGCCAGCAAGGGGGCTGGGATTCTCGATGAGCAGTTCTTC.

The chain carries TRBV28 and TRBJ2-5, with TRBD1 matching 10 bases. The ends lost 6 bases at V and 5 bases at J; junction bases unmatched: 9. The CDR3 sequence is 15 residues long. Germline lookup yields CDR1 MDHEN and CDR2 SYDVKM. CDR3 in DNA: TGTGCCAGCAGGCTGACAGGGGGCACGGGGGAGACCCAGTACTTC. Translation: CASRLTGGTGETQYF.

The chain employs TRBV19 and TRBJ2-7; TRBD2 matches 8 bases. Germline V gives CDR1 LNHDA, CDR2 SQIVND (reference sequence). Trimming cost V 5 bases and J 1 base; bases outside gene matches: 7. The CDR3 spans 15 residues. CDR3 amino acids: CASSPLAAVSYEQYF. The CDR3 nucleotides are TGTGCCAGTAGTCCACTAGCGGCGGTTTCCTACGAGCAGTACTTC.

The chain uses TRBV1 and TRBJ2-1; the table's D call of TRBD1 was not tested on the DNA. TRBV1 is described as a pseudogene. This CDR3 spans 17 amino acids. The CDR3, as DNA: TGCACCAGCAGCCAAAAGGCGAGGGGGAGCTCCTACAATGAGCAGTTCTTC. This sequence encodes CTSSQKARGSSYNEQFF.